The rows below give T cell receptor beta chains drawn from one sample of a study of blood T cell repertoires in COVID-19. Repertoires were generated with immunoSEQ multiplex PCR, while TCRdb's copy carries only in-frame clones and drops some. The data contain roughly 60,000 clones, roughly 90% of them singletons. The specimen sequenced was peripheral blood. Receptor source: a human donor in a cohort sampled during active COVID-19. Each CDR3 is given with its conserved first and last residue. The D gene is left open where the match is weak. Size is stated for part of the rows, as once, few or many counts, or as a class when the clone is expanded.

>-|TRBV2|TRBJ1-5|once
TGTGCCAGCAACGTAGGAGGGAGCAATCAGCCCCAGCATTTT
CASNVGGSNQPQHF
>-|TRBV5-6|TRBJ2-7|-
TGTGCCAGCAGCTTGGTTAGTTTACAGTACGACGAGCAGTACTTC
CASSLVSLQYDEQYF
>TRBD2|TRBV27|TRBJ2-5|once
TGTGCCAGCAGTTTATCCGGGGCGGGAGGTCGGGTGACCCAGTACTTC
CASSLSGAGGRVTQYF
>-|TRBV3-1/TRBV3-2|TRBJ1-5|-
TGTGCCAGCAGCTTCGGGAGCAATCAGCCCCAGCATTTT
CASSFGSNQPQHF
>TRBD1|TRBV7-8|TRBJ1-1|-
TGTGCCAGCAGCCTCCCAGGGGGGAACACTGAAGCTTTCTTT
CASSLPGGNTEAFF
>-|TRBV10-3|TRBJ2-1|-
TGTGCCATCAGTGAGCCCCGGCGGCAGGGCTCCTACAATGAGCAGTTCTTC
CAISEPRRQGSYNEQFF
>TRBD2|TRBV6-4|TRBJ2-1|few
TGTGCCAGCAGTTCGACTAGCGGGAGTACGAATGAGCAGTTCTTC
CASSSTSGSTNEQFF
>-|TRBV6-5|TRBJ2-7|-
TGTGCCAGCAGTCCGAGACTAGTCTACGAGCAGTACTTC
CASSPRLVYEQYF
>TRBD1|TRBV30|TRBJ1-5|-
TGTGCCTGGAGTGCCGGTGGGACAGGCAATCAGCCCCAGCATTTT
CAWSAGGTGNQPQHF
>TRBD1|TRBV4-3|TRBJ1-1|-
TGCGCCAGCAGCCAAGATCTTGCGGGACAGGCTATTAGTGCTTTCTTT
CASSQDLAGQAISAFF
>-|TRBV2|TRBJ2-2|once
TGTGCCAGCAGCGGGAAGGGCCGGAACACCGGGGAGCTGTTTTTT
CASSGKGRNTGELFF
>TRBD1|TRBV10-3|TRBJ2-7|-
TGTGCCATCAGTGAGCCGGGACAGGGTATCTACGAGCAGTACTTC
CAISEPGQGIYEQYF
>TRBD1|TRBV28|TRBJ1-1|-
TGTGCCAGCGAAAGGAGGGGGCACACTGAAGCTTTCTTT
CASERRGHTEAFF
>TRBD2|TRBV4-2|TRBJ2-3|-
TGTGCCAGCAGCCTCGGGACTAGCGGGAGGGCCCCAGATACGCAGTATTTT
CASSLGTSGRAPDTQYF
>-|TRBV5-1|TRBJ1-2|-
TGCGCCAGCAGGGTGGAAACAGGGACTAACTATGGCTACACCTTC
CASRVETGTNYGYTF
>TRBD1|TRBV11-2|TRBJ2-7|-
TGTGCCAGCAGCCCCCTGACAGGGAAAGTGGGCGAGCAGTACTTC
CASSPLTGKVGEQYF
>TRBD1|TRBV15|TRBJ2-7|-
TGTGCCACCAGCGTCGACAGGGGGCCCCACGAGCAGTACTTC
CATSVDRGPHEQYF
>-|TRBV7-9|TRBJ1-2|-
TGTGCCAGCACCGGAGGCGCCCTCCAGTATGGCTACACCTTC
CASTGGALQYGYTF
>TRBD1|TRBV28|TRBJ1-2|-
TGTGCCAGCAGTGTCGGACAGGGCTATGGCTACACCTTC
CASSVGQGYGYTF
>-|TRBV7-8|TRBJ1-1|-
TGTGCCAGCAGCTTATGGGGGGCTGAAGCTTTCTTT
CASSLWGAEAFF
>-|TRBV5-6|TRBJ2-6|-
TGTGCCAGCACCTGGGGGCTTTCTGGGGCCAACGTCCTGACTTTC
CASTWGLSGANVLTF
>-|TRBV20-1|TRBJ2-2|-
TGCAGTGCCAGTCGAGATGCCCACACCGGGGAGCTGTTTTTT
CSASRDAHTGELFF
>-|TRBV7-8|TRBJ2-7|-
TGTGCCAGCAGCTTAGCAAGGGGCCTCTCCTACGAGCAGTACTTC
CASSLARGLSYEQYF
>TRBD1|TRBV5-1|TRBJ1-3|-
TGCGCCAGCAGCCAAGACGGACAGGGTACTGGAAACACCATATATTTT
CASSQDGQGTGNTIYF